This T cell receptor beta chain stems from a study of T cells in Graves' hyperthyroidism and ophthalmopathy. TCR beta CDR3 region amplification was performed from RNA transcripts. TCR CDR3 regions were first amplified by RT-PCR with HTBI primers. TCRdb re-called the multiplex PCR reads through MiXCR, storing one row per CDR3 protein. This table has roughly 560,000 distinct CDR3 sequences, approximately 14% appearing once. There are many counts of this clonotype. Material: blood. The receptor was isolated from a woman aged 40 to 49 with Graves' ophthalmopathy.

DNA for the CDR3: TGTGCCAGCAGCCAAGGCCTCTACAGGCGTAATACCTACGAGCAGTACTTC. Encoded protein: CASSQGLYRRNTYEQYF. This chain joins TRBV4-2 and TRBJ2-7; D perhaps matches TRBD1 (5 bases). The V end was cut by 1 base, the J end by 2 bases, with 18 bases between. Germline CDR1 is LGHNA and CDR2 is YNFKEQ. This CDR3 comprises 17 residues.